The next 27 T cell receptor beta chains were all read from a single sample in a study of T cell responses to AZD1222 COVID-19 vaccine. Clones were read by immunoSEQ multiplex PCR, and TCRdb kept only the in-frame ones, dropping some. The sample holds 150,000 to 200,000 clones; almost 95% are singletons and the top ten take roughly 9.2%. Sequenced material: peripheral blood, taken on day 0 of AZD1222 vaccination. These receptors were taken from an adult in good health.

V usage is TRBV5-1 and J usage is TRBJ2-6, with 11 bases identical to TRBD1. The junction had 4 bases not matched to a gene; V was cut back by 1 base and J by 1 base. This CDR3 has 18 amino acids. Germline CDR1 is SGHRS and CDR2 is YFSETQ. The CDR3 sequence is CASSLTGQGASGANVLTF. The CDR3 coding sequence is TGCGCCAGCAGCTTGACCGGACAGGGGGCGTCTGGGGCCAACGTCCTGACTTTC.

The chain is built from TRBV28 and TRBJ1-1; 8 bases map to TRBD1. The CDR3 covers 15 residues. CDR1 is MDHEN and CDR2 is SYDVKM in the germline V gene. Trimming took 6 bases from V and 0 from J; bases not matched to a gene: 6. CDR3 nucleotide sequence: TGTGCCAGCAGACCAGGGGGCCCCATGAACACTGAAGCTTTCTTT. The encoded protein is CASRPGGPMNTEAFF.

The chain joins TRBV13 to TRBJ2-7, with D possibly called TRBD1 or TRBD2 (5 bases each). This CDR3 has 12 residues. The germline CDR1 and CDR2 sequences are PRHDT and FYEKMQ (reference sequence). Trimming left V 5 bases short and J 6 bases short, with 11 bases between. The CDR3 DNA reads TGTGCCAGCAGCAAGGGACCCATCGAGCAGTACTTC. It yields the protein CASSKGPIEQYF.

The chain couples TRBV2 to TRBJ1-2; D ambiguous. Trimming took off 5 bases at V and 7 bases at J, with 8 bases between the two ends. In germline, CDR1 is SNHLY, CDR2 FYNNEI. CDR3 length equals 11 residues. CDR3 nucleotides: TGTGCCAGCAGTCCCCATAGTGGCTACACCTTC. It translates to CASSPHSGYTF.

The chain couples TRBV5-5 to TRBJ1-2, with TRBD1 matching 8 bases. Germline V CDR1 and CDR2: SGHKS, YYEKEE (reference sequence). The V and J ends lost 4 bases and 8 bases, in that order; junction bases with no gene match: 7. The CDR3 totals 13 residues. The CDR3 DNA is TGTGCCAGCAGCACCCCACAGGGGGTAGGCTACACCTTC. This gives the protein CASSTPQGVGYTF.

The rearrangement uses TRBV18 and TRBJ2-3; 7 bases line up with TRBD2. Looked up from germline, CDR1 is KGHSH and CDR2 is LQKENI. V dropped 2 bases and J dropped 4; count of bases not matched to a gene: 12. There are 17 residues in the CDR3. CDR3 nucleotide sequence: TGTGCCAGCTCACCAAGGTCGGGCGGGAGCTACCCAGATACGCAGTATTTT. Translated, it gives CASSPRSGGSYPDTQYF.

The chain carries TRBV6-2 or TRBV6-3 and TRBJ2-7, with a weak D call TRBD1 (5 bases). Germline V lookup: CDR1 MNHEY, CDR2 SVGEGT. V was pared by 7 bases and J by 1 base, with 20 bases between. CDR3 length equals 16 residues. The CDR3, as DNA: TGTGCCAGCACCCCCCCCACGACAGTACTTTCCTACGAGCAGTACTTC. Encoded protein: CASTPPTTVLSYEQYF.

This chain links TRBV30 with TRBJ1-1, with D possibly matching TRBD1 (5 bases). The CDR3 spans 12 residues. CDR1 GTSNPN and CDR2 SVGIG come from the germline V gene (reference sequence). Trimming took 8 bases from V and 6 from J, leaving 16 bases between them. The CDR3 reads CAGHKGGAEAFF. DNA of the CDR3: TGTGCCGGGCACAAGGGAGGGGCTGAAGCTTTCTTT.

The chain links TRBV3-1 (or the pseudogene TRBV3-2) to TRBJ2-1, with TRBD2 matching over 7 bases. The J segment lost 7 bases and the V segment lost 3 bases, leaving 9 bases of the junction unmatched. CDR1 LGHDT and CDR2 YNNKEL come from the germline V gene (reference sequence). CDR3 length: 15 residues. For the CDR3, the DNA is TGTGCCAGCAGCCACAGGACTAGTGGTAGTAATGAGCAGTTCTTC. It specifies CASSHRTSGSNEQFF.

This chain links TRBV18 with TRBJ2-4, with unresolved D. CDR1 KGHSH and CDR2 LQKENI come from the germline V gene. The CDR3 totals 17 residues. V was shortened by 0 bases and J by 0 bases, with 12 bases between the two germline ends. Written as DNA, the CDR3 is TGTGCCAGCTCACCACCGGGTGCGCGGTTAGCCAAAAACATTCAGTACTTC. Amino acids: CASSPPGARLAKNIQYF.

The chain's CDR3 is CASSLMRREAYNEQFF. CDR3 nucleotides: TGTGCCAGCAGCTTAATGAGACGGGAGGCATACAATGAGCAGTTCTTC. The J gene is TRBJ2-1, the V gene TRBV7-3, with 7 bases that match TRBD2. This CDR3 contains 16 residues. V lost 1 base, J lost 4 bases, and 7 bases stayed unmatched. Germline V lookup: CDR1 SGHTA, CDR2 FQGTGA.

V is TRBV6-2 or TRBV6-3 and J is TRBJ2-5, with 11 bases fitting TRBD2. V was clipped by 3 bases and J by 1 base; unmatched bases: 4. In germline, CDR1 is MNHEY, CDR2 SVGEGT. CDR3 size: 16 residues. In nucleotides, the CDR3 is TGTGCCAGCAGTTATGGACTAGCGGGCCCCCAAGAGACCCAGTACTTC. Amino acid sequence: CASSYGLAGPQETQYF.

V usage is TRBV4-2 and J usage is TRBJ2-7; D perhaps matches TRBD2 (6 bases). V gave up 2 bases and J gave up 4 bases, with 15 bases separating them. The CDR3 length is 15 residues. In germline, CDR1 is LGHNA, CDR2 YNFKEQ. The CDR3 spells CASSQSSDGGYEQYF. CDR3 coding DNA: TGTGCCAGCAGCCAATCTTCAGATGGGGGGTACGAGCAGTACTTC.

The gene calls are TRBV11-2 and TRBJ2-7; D gene uncertain. Trimming pared 5 bases from V and 1 base from J, leaving 12 bases between. The CDR3 consists of 14 residues. Looked up from germline, CDR1 is SGHAT and CDR2 is FQNNGV. CDR3 loop: CASSPGPSSYEQYF. The CDR3 DNA reads as TGTGCCAGCAGCCCTGGGCCCTCTTCCTACGAGCAGTACTTC.

J is TRBJ1-1 and V is TRBV6-5; D uncertain. Trimming stripped 6 bases from V and 10 bases from J, with 18 bases between. This CDR3 is 13 amino acids long. CDR1 is MNHEY, CDR2 SVGAGI, per germline. The CDR3 region is CASRLERSLGAFF. The CDR3 DNA reads as TGTGCCAGCAGACTTGAGCGATCCCTGGGAGCTTTCTTT.

The CDR3 is CASSFRMRGAYNSPLHF. CDR3 nucleotide sequence: TGTGCCAGCAGTTTCCGCATGAGGGGAGCTTATAATTCACCCCTCCACTTT. The rearrangement links TRBV28 to TRBJ1-6; maybe TRBD1 (5 bases). Germline CDR1 MDHEN, CDR2 SYDVKM. The CDR3 consists of 17 residues. Deletions cut 3 bases from V and 4 bases from J, with 16 bases between.

This rearrangement joins TRBV10-2 to TRBJ2-1; perhaps D is TRBD1 or TRBD2 (6 bases each). Germline CDR1 and CDR2: WSHSY and SAAADI. The CDR3 length is 15 residues. Trimming pared 0 bases from V and 9 bases from J, leaving 15 bases between. DNA for the CDR3: TGCGCCAGCAGTGAGTCGAGTTCGGGGGCGGCTGAGCAGTTCTTC. Its translation: CASSESSSGAAEQFF.

The chain links TRBV11-2 to TRBJ2-2; D is perhaps TRBD2 (6 bases). The CDR3 consists of 14 residues. Trimming took off 4 bases at V and 4 bases at J, with 10 bases between the two ends. Per germline, CDR1 SGHAT and CDR2 FQNNGV. CDR3 sequence reads: CASSSTRLTGELFF. The CDR3 DNA reads TGTGCCAGCAGCTCGACTAGGCTCACCGGGGAGCTGTTTTTT.

V usage is TRBV27 and J usage is TRBJ2-5, with TRBD1 matching over 8 bases. Germline-derived CDR1 and CDR2 are MNHEY and SMNVEV (reference sequence). The CDR3 has 12 residues. The CDR3 is CATVDRVKTQYF. The CDR3 coding sequence is TGTGCAACGGTGGACAGGGTGAAGACCCAGTACTTC.

The rearrangement joins TRBV7-3 to TRBJ2-1, with 10 bases aligning to TRBD1. After removal of 5 bases from V and 6 bases from J, the junction contained 10 bases not matched to a gene. Germline CDR1 reads SGHTA; CDR2 reads FQGTGA. CDR3 size: 16 residues. CDR3 DNA: TGTGCCAGCAGCCTCGACAGGGGGCGTATTGGCAATGAGCAGTTCTTC. Protein product: CASSLDRGRIGNEQFF.

This CDR3 reads CASSREQGRQGEKLFF. CDR3 DNA sequence: TGTGCCAGCAGCAGAGAGCAAGGTCGTCAAGGAGAAAAACTGTTTTTT. The chain uses TRBV21-1 and TRBJ1-4. TRBV21-1 has pseudogene status. The CDR3 is made up of 16 amino acids.

The V call is TRBV7-8, the J call TRBJ1-6; no definite D call. Per germline, CDR1 SGHVS and CDR2 FQNEAQ. The CDR3 has 16 amino acids. The ends were cut back, 2 bases at V and 0 bases at J, with 8 bases in the middle. The CDR3 DNA follows: TGTGCCAGCAGCTTATTAGGGAGCTCCTATAATTCACCCCTCCACTTT. It is translated as CASSLLGSSYNSPLHF.

The chain links TRBV6-5 to TRBJ2-5; D gene uncertain. From germline, CDR1 is MNHEY and CDR2 SVGAGI. The ends were cut back, 8 bases at V and 1 base at J, with 8 bases in the middle. The CDR3 length is 12 residues. CDR3 DNA sequence: TGTGCCAGCTCGAGGAGCCAAGAGACCCAGTACTTC. It is translated as CASSRSQETQYF.

V is TRBV5-5 and J is TRBJ1-3; 7 bases are a match to TRBD1. The CDR3 runs 14 residues. Trimming at V came to 4 bases and at J to 4 bases, leaving 5 bases not matched to a gene. The germline V gene encodes CDR1 SGHKS and CDR2 YYEKEE (reference sequence). The CDR3 is CASSRTGAGNTIYF. The CDR3 DNA is TGTGCCAGCAGCCGGACAGGCGCGGGAAACACCATATATTTT.

This clone was seen only once. The rearrangement uses TRBV6-5 and TRBJ1-1, with D unresolved. V shed 0 bases and J shed 2 bases, with 10 bases lying between them. CDR3 length equals 15 residues. Germline V CDR1 and CDR2: MNHEY, SVGAGI. CDR3 DNA: TGTGCCAGCAGTTACTCGAGAGGGTTTAACACTGAAGCTTTCTTT. It encodes CASSYSRGFNTEAFF.

J is TRBJ1-6 and V is TRBV7-6, with 7 bases fitting TRBD1. With 5 bases clipped from V and 3 bases from J, the junction kept 4 bases outside the gene matches. In germline, CDR1 is SGHVS, CDR2 FNYEAQ. This CDR3 contains 15 residues. As DNA, the CDR3 is TGTGCCAGCAGCGCAGGGGGTTTCTATAATTCACCCCTCCACTTT. Protein product: CASSAGGFYNSPLHF.

The chain uses TRBV18 and TRBJ2-5, with D uncertain. This CDR3 is 14 amino acids long. V was clipped by 3 bases and J by 4 bases, with 12 bases between them. CDR1 and CDR2 from the germline V gene are KGHSH and LQKENI. The CDR3 reads CASSPGSAPETQYF. CDR3 DNA sequence: TGTGCCAGCTCACCCGGCTCAGCGCCAGAGACCCAGTACTTC. Full variable domain (outside the CDR3, taken from reference TRBV18 and TRBJ2-5): NAGVMQNPRHLVRRRGQEARLRCSPMKGHSHVYWYRQLPEEGLKFMVYLQKENIIDESGMPKERFSAEFPKEGPSILRIQQVVRGDSAAYFCASSPGSAPETQYFGPGTRLLVL.